The 20 T cell receptor beta chains presented below share a single source sample, sequenced in a study of T cells in Graves' hyperthyroidism and ophthalmopathy. Amplified regions were TCR beta CDR3 sequences from RNA transcripts. Using the HTBI primer set, a first-round RT-PCR was run on the TCR CDR3. Each CDR3 protein is one row after TCRdb ran MiXCR on the multiplex PCR reads. The sample includes around 340,000 distinct CDR3 sequences, approximately 18% of them seen just once. The sequenced sample consisted of blood. The receptors come from a woman aged 50 to 60 with Graves' hyperthyroidism.

V gene TRBV12-3 or TRBV12-4 combines with J gene TRBJ2-7; no clear D. V was cut by 5 bases and J by 1 base, with 12 bases left in between. The length of the CDR3 is 14 residues. CDR3 loop: CASSASGPSYEQYV. The CDR3 nucleotides are TGTGCCAGCAGTGCGTCCGGGCCATCCTACGAGCAGTACGTC.

Comment on this clonotype: A much larger clonotype is one base distant, so this may be a read error. The gene calls are TRBV28 and TRBJ2-3; D might be TRBD2 (5 bases). The V gene's germline CDR1 is MDHEN and CDR2 SYDVKM. Trimming stripped 5 bases from V and 4 bases from J, with 19 bases between. This CDR3 region has 16 residues. CDR3 sequence: CASSPPYVGAADTQYF. In DNA, the CDR3 is TGTGCCAGCAGTCCACCCTACGTGGGAGCAGCAGATACGCAGTATTTT.

This chain joins TRBV3-1 and TRBJ2-3, with TRBD1 matching 7 bases. J lost 2 bases, V lost 4 bases, and 9 bases had no gene match. CDR3 length equals 16 residues. Germline lookup yields CDR1 LGHDT and CDR2 YNNKEL (reference sequence). CDR3 bases: TGTGCCAGCAGCCCCGGGGACAGTCCCTACACAGATACGCAGTATTTT. Amino acids: CASSPGDSPYTDTQYF.

The chain combines TRBV10-3 with TRBJ1-2; unclear D gene. CDR1 ENHRY and CDR2 SYGVKD come from the germline V gene. The CDR3 sequence is 10 residues long. Trimming cost V 6 bases and J 6 bases, with 5 bases left between them. The CDR3 here is CAIRADGYTF. CDR3 nucleotides: TGTGCCATCAGGGCTGATGGCTACACCTTC.

The gene calls are TRBV5-4 and TRBJ2-1; TRBD2 matches at 7 bases. This CDR3 is 15 amino acids long. V shed 1 base and J 6 bases; nucleotides not matched to a gene: 7. In germline, CDR1 is SGHNT, CDR2 YYREEE (reference sequence). The CDR3 region is CASSLSGRGTNEQFF. Written as DNA, the CDR3 is TGTGCCAGCAGCTTGTCAGGGCGGGGGACCAATGAGCAGTTCTTC.

This clonotype was recorded many times. V gene TRBV28 combines with J gene TRBJ2-3, with 8 bases identical to TRBD2. Germline trimming cut 10 bases from V and 3 bases from J; bases unmatched to any gene: 12. The CDR3 is 15 amino acids. Germline V lookup: CDR1 MDHEN, CDR2 SYDVKM. The CDR3 coding sequence is TGTGCCACCAGCCCCCCTAGCGGGTTAACAGATACGCAGTATTTT. Residues: CATSPPSGLTDTQYF.

The gene calls are TRBV6-1 and TRBJ2-2; tentative D call: TRBD1 (5 bases). Germline CDR1 MNHNS, CDR2 SASEGT. The V end lost 5 bases, the J end lost 0 bases, and 10 bases lay between the germline ends. CDR3 size: 15 residues. The CDR3, as DNA: TGTGCCAGCAGTAAAGGACACTCGAACACCGGGGAGCTGTTTTTT. Its protein is CASSKGHSNTGELFF.

About this clonotype: It may be a read error: a sequence one base away is much more abundant. The chain combines TRBV27 with TRBJ2-7; possibly TRBD1 or TRBD2 for D (5 bases each). CDR1 MNHEY and CDR2 SMNVEV come from the germline V gene (reference sequence). V was cut by 8 bases and J by 7 bases, with 18 bases left in between. The length of the CDR3 is 13 residues. DNA of the CDR3: TGTGCCAGCCGTCCGATGATGAGGGGTGAGCAGTACTTC. Translation: CASRPMMRGEQYF.

In regard to this clonotype: This may come from a read error, since a much larger clone is one base off. The rearrangement joins TRBV27 to TRBJ1-4, with 7 nucleotides matching TRBD1. J gave up 1 base and V 5 bases, and 7 bases lay outside the gene matches. Per germline, CDR1 MNHEY and CDR2 SMNVEV (reference sequence). This CDR3 spans 16 amino acids. Here the CDR3 reads CASSLSSGGTNEKLFF. The CDR3 bases are TGTGCCAGCAGTCTTTCCTCAGGGGGAACTAATGAAAAACTGTTTTTT.

This clonotype was detected many times. This rearrangement joins TRBV6-2 or TRBV6-3 to TRBJ2-7; no clear D gene. The CDR3 contains 13 residues. Trimming stripped 10 bases from V and 7 bases from J, with 20 bases between. CDR1 is MNHEY and CDR2 is SVGEGT in the germline V gene. CDR3 DNA sequence: TGTGCCATCATTATCGGGCTACTGGGGGAGCAGTACGTC. Protein: CAIIIGLLGEQYV.

The chain couples TRBV27 to TRBJ2-4; 12 bases fit TRBD1. The CDR3 runs to 16 residues. Germline CDR1 and CDR2: MNHEY and SMNVEV (reference sequence). V lost 5 bases and J lost 9; bases outside the gene matches: 11. The CDR3 DNA is TGTGCCAGCAGTCCAAGTTTCGGGACAGGGGGCGTCATTCAGTACTTC. Amino acid sequence: CASSPSFGTGGVIQYF.

Many counts were recorded for this clonotype. The chain is built from TRBV3-1 and TRBJ1-6, with a tentative D call TRBD1 (5 bases). V lost 1 base to trimming and J lost 7 bases, with 14 bases between them. The CDR3 length is 16 residues. In germline, CDR1 is LGHDT, CDR2 YNNKEL (reference sequence). CDR3 in amino acids: CASSQGTGAGNSPLHF. CDR3 coding DNA: TGTGCCAGCAGCCAAGGGACCGGGGCCGGAAATTCACCCCTCCACTTT.

This clonotype was observed a handful of times. The V and J genes are TRBV20-1 and TRBJ2-5, with TRBD2 matching over 11 bases. Germline V CDR1 and CDR2: DFQATT, SNEGSKA (reference sequence). J was trimmed by 1 base and V by 0 bases; bases with no gene match: 10. This CDR3 spans 18 amino acids. The CDR3, as DNA: TGCAGTGCTAGAGATCTCGGGCTAGCGGGGGGCCGCCAAGAGACCCAGTACTTC. This gives the protein CSARDLGLAGGRQETQYF.

This clonotype was detected many times. The chain employs TRBV30 and TRBJ1-1; tentative D call: TRBD1 (6 bases). This CDR3 comprises 13 residues. CDR1 is GTSNPN and CDR2 is SVGIG in the germline V gene (reference sequence). The V end lost 4 bases, the J end lost 4 bases, and 13 bases lay between the germline ends. This CDR3 reads CAWNRVEGTEAFF. In DNA, the CDR3 is TGTGCCTGGAACAGGGTAGAGGGCACTGAAGCTTTCTTT.

The chain recombines TRBV7-9 with TRBJ2-3, with D perhaps matching TRBD2 (6 bases). The CDR3 length is 12 residues. CDR1 SEHNR and CDR2 FQNEAQ come from the germline V gene (reference sequence). V was pared by 4 bases and J by 10 bases, with 12 bases between. The DNA for the CDR3 is TGTGCCAGCAGCTCCGGGACTGCGGCGCAGTATTTT. Residues: CASSSGTAAQYF.

This clonotype has more than one count but fewer than ten. V is TRBV2 and J is TRBJ2-1, with 15 positions matching TRBD2. The V and J ends lost 8 bases and 7 bases, in that order; junction bases with no gene match: 3. The CDR3 length is 14 residues. Germline loops: CDR1 SNHLY, CDR2 FYNNEI. DNA of the CDR3: TGTGCCAGCGCAGGGACTAGCGGGAGGAATGAGCAGTTCTTC. It translates to CASAGTSGRNEQFF.

This clonotype was detected ten times or more. Here the CDR3 reads CASLATMNTEAFF. The CDR3 DNA reads TGTGCCAGCCTAGCAACCATGAACACTGAAGCTTTCTTT. The genes are TRBV28 and TRBJ1-1; D gene unclear. CDR3 length equals 13 residues. Germline V gene lookup returns CDR1 MDHEN and CDR2 SYDVKM. Trimming pared 8 bases from V and 0 bases from J, leaving 10 bases between.

In this sample, this clonotype turned up a few times. CDR3 sequence: CASSRTGSQPQHF. The CDR3 DNA reads TGTGCCAGCAGTCGGACAGGGAGTCAGCCCCAGCATTTT. This chain connects TRBV6-2 or TRBV6-3 to TRBJ1-5, with TRBD1 identical over 8 bases. The CDR3 runs to 13 residues. With 5 bases clipped from V and 6 bases from J, the junction kept 3 bases outside the gene matches. The germline gives CDR1 MNHEY, CDR2 SVGEGT.

In its sample, this clonotype was seen many times. The chain couples TRBV18 to TRBJ1-5; D is perhaps TRBD1 (6 bases). From germline, CDR1 is KGHSH and CDR2 LQKENI. CDR3 length: 15 residues. Trimming shortened V by 1 base and J by 1 base, and 8 bases separated the two germline ends. The CDR3 sequence is CASSPQGESNQPQHF. Here the CDR3 DNA reads TGTGCCAGCTCACCACAGGGGGAGAGCAATCAGCCCCAGCATTTT.

The gene calls are TRBV20-1 and TRBJ2-7, with TRBD2 matching over 12 bases. J was trimmed by 7 bases and V by 8 bases; bases with no gene match: 9. The CDR3 sequence is 13 residues long. Per the germline V gene, CDR1 is DFQATT and CDR2 is SNEGSKA (reference sequence). The CDR3 loop is CSPTSGRWDEQYF. The DNA of the CDR3 is TGCAGTCCTACTAGCGGGAGGTGGGATGAGCAGTACTTC.